These 9 T cell receptor beta chains share one sample of origin, sequenced in a study of beta chain features in type 1 diabetes. General study findings and limits: Shortening that was moderate but significant affected the TCRB CDR3s of Type 1 diabetes patients in all four CD4+ subsets.

No cognate antigen is known for these TCRs. Expressed TCRB transcripts were sequenced, since all the RNA that had been isolated was reverse transcribed. Sequenced by immunoSEQ multiplex PCR; TCRdb stores in-frame clones only, minus some. The table has roughly 53,000 clones, about 40% seen once; the top ten hold about 1.5%. Specimen: Tregs from blood. The receptors come from a man aged 25-45 years with type 1 diabetes.

There are a few counts of this clone. The rearrangement links TRBV10-3 to TRBJ2-4; TRBD1 aligns across 9 bases. CDR1 and CDR2 (germline): ENHRY, SYGVKD. After removal of 3 bases from V and 8 bases from J, the junction contained 5 bases not matched to a gene. The CDR3 length is 14 residues. The CDR3 loop is CAISEPRTGDIQYF. For the CDR3, the DNA is TGTGCCATCAGTGAACCTCGGACAGGGGACATTCAGTACTTC.

The table lists this clone with a few counts. The genes are TRBV6-5 and TRBJ1-2; 7 nucleotides align to TRBD1. The length of the CDR3 is 16 residues. The ends lost 2 bases at V and 5 bases at J; junction bases unmatched: 11. Germline V gives CDR1 MNHEY, CDR2 SVGAGI. The CDR3, as DNA: TGTGCCAGCAGTTACCGGGGGACAGACATCTATTATGGCTACACCTTC. As protein: CASSYRGTDIYYGYTF.

A single count supports this clone. The chain couples TRBV25-1 to TRBJ2-7; D not certain. Per germline, CDR1 MGHDK and CDR2 SYGVNS. The CDR3 is 13 residues long. The V end lost 4 bases, the J end lost 0 bases, and 7 bases lay between the germline ends. The DNA for the CDR3 is TGTGCCAGCAGTGGGGCGAGCTCCTACGAGCAGTACTTC. This translates into CASSGASSYEQYF.

The gene calls are TRBV5-4 and TRBJ2-7; 7 nucleotides line up with TRBD2. Germline-derived CDR1 and CDR2 are SGHNT and YYREEE (reference sequence). V dropped 4 bases and J dropped 2; count of bases not matched to a gene: 12. This CDR3 has 16 residues. The DNA for the CDR3 is TGTGCCAGCAGCCTGGGGGGGGGTACGTGGGCCTACGAGCAGTACTTC. Encoded protein: CASSLGGGTWAYEQYF.

The J gene is TRBJ2-3, the V gene TRBV18; D unclear. The CDR3 extends over 16 amino acids. The V end was cut by 3 bases, the J end by 2 bases, with 15 bases between. Germline values: CDR1 KGHSH, CDR2 LQKENI. CDR3 region: CASSPSTGGDTDTQYF. In DNA form, the CDR3 reads TGTGCCAGCTCACCTAGCACTGGCGGTGACACAGATACGCAGTATTTT.

This rearrangement joins TRBV18 to TRBJ2-6; 11 positions match TRBD1. Germline V lookup: CDR1 KGHSH, CDR2 LQKENI. Unmatched junction bases numbered 6, after V lost 8 bases and J lost 0 bases. This CDR3 region has 17 residues. CDR3 sequence reads: CASTRTGGDSGANVLTF. CDR3 bases: TGTGCCAGCACCCGGACAGGGGGCGACTCTGGGGCCAACGTCCTGACTTTC.

The chain combines TRBV4-1 with TRBJ1-1; the match to TRBD1 covers 7 bases. V lost 0 bases and J lost 7; bases outside the gene matches: 8. CDR1 is MGHRA, CDR2 YSYEKL, per germline. The CDR3 length is 15 residues. CDR3 protein: CASSQDSTGRGEAFF. The CDR3 DNA sequence: TGCGCCAGCAGCCAAGACTCGACAGGGCGGGGTGAAGCTTTCTTT.

The chain links TRBV2 to TRBJ2-2; perhaps TRBD2 as D (6 bases). CDR3 length: 14 amino acids. Trimming shortened V by 3 bases and J by 5 bases, and 10 bases separated the two germline ends. Germline V gene data show CDR1 as SNHLY and CDR2 as FYNNEI. The CDR3 DNA sequence: TGTGCCAGCAGTGACGGGGGTCGGACCGGGGAGCTGTTTTTT. Protein sequence: CASSDGGRTGELFF.

V is TRBV29-1 and J is TRBJ2-1; maybe TRBD2 (6 bases). Germline assignment: CDR1 SQVTM and CDR2 ANQGSEA. The CDR3 sequence is 13 residues long. V was shortened by 6 bases and J by 6 bases, with 15 bases between the two germline ends. The CDR3 sequence is CSVSHGDFNEQFF. Here the CDR3 DNA reads TGCAGCGTGTCACACGGGGACTTCAATGAGCAGTTCTTC.